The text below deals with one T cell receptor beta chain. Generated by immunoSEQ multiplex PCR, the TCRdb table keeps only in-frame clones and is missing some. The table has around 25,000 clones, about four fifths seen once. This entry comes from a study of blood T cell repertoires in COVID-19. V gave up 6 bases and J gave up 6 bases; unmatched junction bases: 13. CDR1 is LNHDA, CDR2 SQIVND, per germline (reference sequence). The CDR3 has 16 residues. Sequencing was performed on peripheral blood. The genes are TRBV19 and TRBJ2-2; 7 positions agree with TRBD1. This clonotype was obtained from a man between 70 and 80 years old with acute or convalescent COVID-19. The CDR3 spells CASRLAETGTAGELFF. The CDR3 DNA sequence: TGTGCCAGTAGGCTAGCCGAGACAGGGACGGCCGGGGAGCTGTTTTTT.